One and the same sample provided the 8 T cell receptor beta chains below, sequenced in a study of blood T cells in healthy people across ages. PCR was performed a second time for roughly 7 to 11 cycles using a sample-barcoded 5' primer and a J-beta primer mix. TCRdb analysed the 5' RACE reads with MiXCR anew, one entry per CDR3 protein. The sample consists of about 1.6 million distinct CDR3 sequences, roughly 30% of them appearing once. Material for sequencing was blood. Receptors originate from a woman between 25 and 40 years old in good health.

This clonotype was seen more than once but under ten times. The rearrangement joins TRBV5-5 to TRBJ1-2; 9 bases line up with TRBD1. There are 13 residues in the CDR3. Germline V gene sequence: CDR1 SGHKS, CDR2 YYEKEE (reference sequence). The J segment lost 8 bases and the V segment lost 3 bases, leaving 5 bases of the junction unmatched. CDR3 sequence: CASSWGQGGGYTF. The CDR3 DNA reads TGTGCCAGCAGCTGGGGACAGGGTGGAGGCTACACCTTC.

This chain joins TRBV7-6 and TRBJ1-1; D not resolved. Deletions cut 4 bases from V and 4 bases from J, with 10 bases between. This CDR3 is built from 13 residues. CDR1 and CDR2 from the germline V gene are SGHVS and FNYEAQ. The DNA for the CDR3 is TGTGCCAGCAGCTCCGGACTGACCACTGAAGCTTTCTTT. Translation: CASSSGLTTEAFF.

The rearrangement uses TRBV20-1 and TRBJ1-2, with D possibly TRBD1 on 6 matching bases. The ends were cut back, 1 base at V and 6 bases at J, with 21 bases in the middle. The CDR3 spans 16 residues. Germline CDR1 reads DFQATT; CDR2 reads SNEGSKA (reference sequence). CDR3 nucleotide sequence: TGCAGTGCTAGAGGGTTGAGTAGGGGGACCCCAGATGGCTACACCTTC. It encodes CSARGLSRGTPDGYTF.

This clonotype was recorded many times. The genes are TRBV29-1 and TRBJ2-5; no definite D call. V was pared by 4 bases and J by 5 bases, with 5 bases between. The length of the CDR3 is 10 residues. Germline CDR1 and CDR2: SQVTM and ANQGSEA. The CDR3 coding sequence is TGCAGCGTTGGGTGGGAGACCCAGTACTTC. It yields the protein CSVGWETQYF.

The chain employs TRBV18 and TRBJ2-2; 11 nucleotides line up with TRBD2. V was clipped by 6 bases and J by 6 bases; unmatched bases: 9. The CDR3 sequence is 16 residues long. Germline loops: CDR1 KGHSH, CDR2 LQKENI. CDR3 nucleotides: TGTGCCAGCTCGTTGACTAGCGGGGTGAGCGCCGGGGAGCTGTTTTTT. It specifies CASSLTSGVSAGELFF.

The chain links TRBV7-9 to TRBJ2-3; D remains unclear. Between the trimmed V and J ends, which lost 2 bases and 2 bases, there was a span of 17 bases. Per the germline V gene, CDR1 is SEHNR and CDR2 is FQNEAQ (reference sequence). The CDR3 runs 17 residues. In DNA form, the CDR3 reads TGTGCCAGCAGCTTAACATTCGACGGTAAAAACACAGATACGCAGTATTTT. Translated: CASSLTFDGKNTDTQYF. The variable domain in full, with the rest retrieved from reference TRBV7-9 and TRBJ2-3, is DTGVSQNPRHKITKRGQNVTFRCDPISEHNRLYWYRQTLGQGPEFLTYFQNEAQLEKSRLLSDRFSAERPKGSFSTLEIQRTEQGDSAMYLCASSLTFDGKNTDTQYFGPGTRLTVL.

The V gene is TRBV3-1, the J gene TRBJ2-5; the D is unclear. Trimming shortened V by 4 bases and J by 0 bases, and 12 bases separated the two germline ends. The CDR3 length is 15 residues. CDR1 is LGHDT, CDR2 YNNKEL, per germline (reference sequence). The CDR3 protein is CASSLRSPYQETQYF. The DNA of the CDR3 is TGTGCCAGCAGCCTTCGAAGTCCCTACCAAGAGACCCAGTACTTC.

This clonotype occurred a few times. This sequence joins TRBV7-9 and TRBJ2-3; 9 bases fit TRBD1. Germline CDR1 is SEHNR and CDR2 is FQNEAQ (reference sequence). This CDR3 spans 14 amino acids. The ends lost 7 bases at V and 5 bases at J; junction bases unmatched: 7. This chain's CDR3 is CASIRGQGIDTQYF. CDR3 nucleotides: TGTGCCAGCATCCGGGGACAGGGAATAGATACGCAGTATTTT.